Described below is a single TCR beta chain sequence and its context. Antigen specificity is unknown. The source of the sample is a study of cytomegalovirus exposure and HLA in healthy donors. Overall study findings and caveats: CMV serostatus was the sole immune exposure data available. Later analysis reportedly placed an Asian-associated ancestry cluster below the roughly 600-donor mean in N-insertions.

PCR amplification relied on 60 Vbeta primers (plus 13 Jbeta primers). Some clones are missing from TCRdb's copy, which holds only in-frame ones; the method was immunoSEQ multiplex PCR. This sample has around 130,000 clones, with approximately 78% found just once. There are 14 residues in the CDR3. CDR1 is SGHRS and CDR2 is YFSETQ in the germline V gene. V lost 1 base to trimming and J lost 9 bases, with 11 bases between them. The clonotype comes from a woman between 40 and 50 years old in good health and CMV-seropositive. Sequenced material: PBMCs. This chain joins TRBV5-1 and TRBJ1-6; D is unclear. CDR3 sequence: CASSLKRMGSPLHF. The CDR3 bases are TGCGCCAGCAGCTTGAAGAGGATGGGTTCACCCCTCCACTTT.